This is a list of T cell receptor beta chains from one sample in a study of cytomegalovirus exposure and HLA in healthy donors. The protocol was immunoSEQ multiplex PCR, while the TCRdb copy is restricted to in-frame clones and leaves out a portion. The table has under 200,000 clones, 81% seen once. Sequenced: PBMCs. The receptors were sampled from a man aged 45-60 years in good health and CMV-seropositive. Each CDR3 is given with its conserved first and last residue. The D gene is left open where the match is weak. Size values are once, few and many counts, or a class for expanded clones, and some rows have none.

j_gene	v_gene	abundance	d_gene	CDR3nt	CDR3aa
TRBJ1-5	TRBV4-1	once	.	TGCGCCAGCAGGCTTAACCAGGCCGACAATCAGCCCCAGCATTTT	CASRLNQADNQPQHF
TRBJ1-4	TRBV29-1	.	TRBD1	TGCAGCGTCACGGACAGGGGCGAAGTAACTAATGAAAAACTGTTTTTT	CSVTDRGEVTNEKLFF
TRBJ1-5	TRBV5-3	once	.	TGTGCCAGAAGCTTGGAAGGCAGGGGCCATTCTAGCAATCAGCCCCAGCATTTT	CARSLEGRGHSSNQPQHF
TRBJ2-1	TRBV2	.	TRBD2	TGTGCCAGCAACCGAAGGACTAGCGAAGGTGAGCAGTTCTTC	CASNRRTSEGEQFF
TRBJ1-3	TRBV28	.	.	TGTGCCAGCAGTCCCACCCGGGGGACGGAGGACACCATATATTTT	CASSPTRGTEDTIYF
TRBJ1-1	TRBV27	.	.	TGTGCCAGCAGTGGGCAGCTGAACACTGAAGCTTTCTTT	CASSGQLNTEAFF
TRBJ1-3	TRBV30	once	.	TGTGCCTGGAATAGAGGAAACACCATATATTTT	CAWNRGNTIYF
TRBJ2-1	TRBV19	.	.	TGTGCCAGTAGTATTGCCGTGAGCTCCTACAATGAGCAGTTCTTC	CASSIAVSSYNEQFF
TRBJ2-7	TRBV7-2	.	.	TGTGCCAGCAGCCTCGATCGGTTAAGCTCCTACGAGCAGTACTTC	CASSLDRLSSYEQYF
TRBJ1-3	TRBV7-2	.	.	TGTGCCAGCAGCTTAGGATCCCAAGGGGGCTCTGGAAACACCATATATTTT	CASSLGSQGGSGNTIYF
TRBJ1-1	TRBV28	.	.	TGTGCCAGCGGGCCTATGTGGAACACTGAAGCTTTCTTT	CASGPMWNTEAFF
TRBJ1-2	TRBV6-5	.	TRBD1	TGTGCCAGCAGTTACTACGGACAGGGGGATTATGGCTACACCTTC	CASSYYGQGDYGYTF
TRBJ2-1	TRBV27	.	TRBD2	TGTGCCAGCAGTTTATCTATCCCAGGACTAGCGGGGCCCTACAATGAGCAGTTCTTC	CASSLSIPGLAGPYNEQFF
TRBJ2-7	TRBV28	.	TRBD2	TGTGCCAGCAGGGCTAGCGGGGCCTCCTACGAGCAGTACTTC	CASRASGASYEQYF
TRBJ1-1	TRBV2	.	.	TGTGCCACCGAGGGTAGGGTTTGGGACACTGAAGCTTTCTTT	CATEGRVWDTEAFF
TRBJ2-2	TRBV11-2	few	TRBD2	TGTGCCAGCAGCCTCGGGACTAGCGGAGCGAACACCGGGGAGCTGTTTTTT	CASSLGTSGANTGELFF
TRBJ1-1	TRBV9	.	TRBD1	TGTGCCAGCAGCGTAGCTGATAACAGGGGGGAAGGAGCTTTCTTT	CASSVADNRGEGAFF
TRBJ2-7	TRBV10-2	once	TRBD2	TGCGCCAGCGCGGGACTAGCAAGCTACGAGCAGTACTTC	CASAGLASYEQYF
TRBJ2-1	TRBV4-1	once	TRBD2	TGCGCCAGCAGCCAAGATCCGGAACTAGCGGGGTACAATGAGCAGTTCTTC	CASSQDPELAGYNEQFF
TRBJ1-4	TRBV6-1	.	TRBD1	TGTGCCAGCAGGACCCTGGACAGGGCTAATGAAAAACTGTTTTTT	CASRTLDRANEKLFF
TRBJ2-7	TRBV4-3	.	.	TGCGCCAGCAGCCAAGATGAGGGCAGGGGGGACGAGCAGTACTTC	CASSQDEGRGDEQYF
TRBJ2-7	TRBV7-9	once	.	TGTGCCAGCAGCTTGGACAGCTTCTACGAGCAGTACTTC	CASSLDSFYEQYF
TRBJ2-7	TRBV30	.	.	TGTGCCTGGAGTGTGGACAGCCGGGCGCAGTACTTC	CAWSVDSRAQYF
TRBJ2-7	TRBV28	few	TRBD1	TGTGCCAGCAGTTCCGGACAGGGTCGGGCCTACGAGCAGTACTTC	CASSSGQGRAYEQYF
TRBJ2-2	TRBV19	.	.	TGTGCCAGTAGTATGGGTAGCGGTTGGACCGGGGAGCTGTTTTTT	CASSMGSGWTGELFF
TRBJ2-3	TRBV19	.	TRBD1	TGTGCCAGCAAAACGGGACAGGGTTCAGATACGCAGTATTTT	CASKTGQGSDTQYF
TRBJ1-2	TRBV25-1	.	.	TGTGCCAGCAGTGCGGGGGACTATGGCTACACCTTC	CASSAGDYGYTF
TRBJ2-1	TRBV5-8	.	TRBD2	TGTGCCAGCAGCTTAAACCGGGGACTAGCGTCCTACAATGAGCAGTTCTTC	CASSLNRGLASYNEQFF
TRBJ1-2	TRBV5-5	.	.	TGTGCCAGCAAAGAGGACACCACTAACTATGGCTACCCCTTC	CASKEDTTNYGYPF
TRBJ1-1	TRBV5-4	.	TRBD1	TGTGCCAGCAGCGGGGGGGACAGGGTGAAGAACACTGAAGCTTTCTTT	CASSGGDRVKNTEAFF
TRBJ2-7	TRBV27	.	.	TGTGCCAGCAGTCCCCTGTCGGCCCGGGGCTACGAGCAGTACTTC	CASSPLSARGYEQYF
TRBJ2-1	TRBV6-6	.	.	TGTGCCAGCAGTTATCGGAGCTCCTACAATGAGCAGTTCTTC	CASSYRSSYNEQFF
TRBJ2-7	TRBV27	.	TRBD1	TGTGCCAGCACCTTAGGACAGGGAGAAGTCGAGCAGTACTTC	CASTLGQGEVEQYF
TRBJ2-1	TRBV28	.	TRBD2	TGTGCCAGCACCCTGAGACTAGCGATGGATGAGCAGTTCTTC	CASTLRLAMDEQFF
TRBJ2-1	TRBV27	once	.	TGTGCCAGCGGGGCTCATGAGCAGTTCTTC	CASGAHEQFF
TRBJ1-2	TRBV14	.	.	TGTGCCAGCAGCCCAGGGTTCGGCTATGGCTACACCTTC	CASSPGFGYGYTF
TRBJ2-4	TRBV30	.	TRBD2	TGTGCCTGGAGACTCGGGACTAGCGGGAGAAGGGCCAAAAACATTCAGTACTTC	CAWRLGTSGRRAKNIQYF
TRBJ2-2	TRBV6-5	few	TRBD2	TGTGCCAGCACCCCGGGGGGTCCGAACACCGGGGAGCTGTTTTTT	CASTPGGPNTGELFF
TRBJ1-5	TRBV28	.	TRBD1	TGTGCCAGCAGTTGGGGGACAGGGAATCAGCCCCAGCATTTT	CASSWGTGNQPQHF
TRBJ2-2	TRBV6-5	.	.	TGTGCCAGCAGTTCTCAGGGACTGTTGAACACCGGGGAGCTGTTTTTT	CASSSQGLLNTGELFF
TRBJ2-2	TRBV7-9	.	.	TGTGCCAGCAGTAGGCAGGCTATGACCGGGGAGCTGTTTTTT	CASSRQAMTGELFF
TRBJ2-2	TRBV30	.	.	TGTGCCTGGAGTGCGACAGCCACCGGGGAGCTGTTTTTT	CAWSATATGELFF
TRBJ2-5	TRBV28	.	TRBD2	TGTGCCAGCAGTTTGCGTGCGGGAGGGCCCAGGGGGGAGCAGTACTTC	CASSLRAGGPRGEQYF
TRBJ1-1	TRBV28	.	.	TGTGCCAGCAGTTTAAGACAGGTTAGGGGGGGCACTGAAGCTTTCTTT	CASSLRQVRGGTEAFF
TRBJ2-1	TRBV7-9	.	TRBD1	TGTGCCAGCAGCCCAAGTCCAGGGGGTAATGAGCAGTTCTTC	CASSPSPGGNEQFF
TRBJ1-2	TRBV28	.	TRBD1	TGTGCCAGCAGTTTGGCAGGGGGCTCGGGGATTGGCTACACCTTC	CASSLAGGSGIGYTF
TRBJ1-1	TRBV5-1	.	.	TGCGCCAGCAGCCAATCGGGCGAGCCAGGGGAGCAAGCTTTCTTT	CASSQSGEPGEQAFF
TRBJ1-4	TRBV6-5	few	.	TGTGCCAGCAAGGGAGCAACTAATGAAAAACTGTTTTTT	CASKGATNEKLFF
TRBJ2-7	TRBV2	.	.	TGTGCCAGCAGTACAACAGGGTTGGGCACCTACGAGCAGTACTTC	CASSTTGLGTYEQYF
TRBJ2-7	TRBV4-1	.	TRBD2	TGCGCCAGCAGCGCTAGCGGGATAGCCCCTACCGAGCAGTACTTC	CASSASGIAPTEQYF
TRBJ2-5	TRBV29-1	.	.	TGCAGCTCGGCGGCAGTGGAAGAGACCCAGTACTTC	CSSAAVEETQYF
TRBJ2-2	TRBV5-1	.	.	TGCGCCAGCAGCCCGGACTACACCGGGGAGCTGTTTTTT	CASSPDYTGELFF
TRBJ2-1	TRBV21-1	.	.	TGTGCCAGCAGCACAAGCGGGAGGGGTCCCTACAATGAGCAGTTCTTC	CASSTSGRGPYNEQFF
TRBJ2-3	TRBV2	.	TRBD2	TGTGCCAGCAGTGAACTAGCGGGAGCAGATACGCAGTATTTT	CASSELAGADTQYF
TRBJ2-5	TRBV5-5	.	TRBD2	TGTGCCAGCAGCCTTTGGCGGACTAGCGGGAGGTTACAAGAGACCCAGTACTTC	CASSLWRTSGRLQETQYF
TRBJ1-6	TRBV11-1	.	.	TGTGCCAGCAGCTTATCGGCGTCGGGTAATTCACCCCTCCACTTT	CASSLSASGNSPLHF